This T cell receptor (beta chain) was sequenced for a study of T cells after yellow fever vaccination (dated by TCRdb to the late 2010s). Regarding the research as a whole: The SMART-Seq v4 Ultra Low Input RNA kit was used to prepare libraries from fractions with low cell numbers. Bulk TCR alpha and beta repertoires were sequenced longitudinally to track T-cell clones before and after primary and booster YFV17D yellow fever vaccination. Two healthy male donors, one aged 18 to 30 and one aged 30 to 39 years, were included in the cohort. Blood samples were taken at several timepoints before and after primary and secondary immunization, and bulk PBMC replicates and cell subsets were isolated. General findings and caveats noted by the study authors: Because only a couple of donors were included in the study, the extent to which the findings can be generalized is limited. A small fraction of clonotypes appeared in both the CD4 and CD8 compartments, likely as a result of convergent recombination. The secondary T-cell response was found to be weaker but faster than the primary response, with a peak reached on day 5 rather than on day 15. Computational filtering was required because FACS-sorted repertoires could contain abundant contaminating clonotypes from the bulk population. Most clones expanded after primary vaccination were re-detected after the booster (almost 97% of CD4 and 80% to 90% of CD8), suggesting broad memory maintenance.

Taken from cysteine to valine, the CDR3 has 14 residues. Here the CDR3 DNA is all that survives: 42 bases in frame from base 1. For this chain, trimming is 5 bases at the V end and 3 bases at the J end, and the number of junction bases without a gene match is 4. Taken from the germline V gene, the CDR1 and CDR2 loops are SGHTA and FQGTGA. The reads were generated on an Illumina NovaSeq 6000. TCR cDNA was made using 5'RACE template switching, a step that added a universal primer site and unique molecular identifiers. Priming of cDNA synthesis was performed from both the TCR alpha and TCR beta constant segments. Two PCR steps were used to amplify libraries, with sample barcodes and sequencing adapters being added in the second step. Sequencing of libraries was performed on Illumina HiSeq 2500 (2x100 bp) or NovaSeq (2x150 bp). The original pipeline was this. MIGEC handled demultiplexing of reads and collapsing into UMI consensus sequences, while MiXCR performed V(D)J alignment. Vaccine-responding clonotypes were identified with edgeR using replicate PBMC samples, with FDR below 0.01 and a log2 fold change above 5 up to day 15 being required. Bulk clonotypes were assigned CD4 or CD8 identity according to which sequenced CD4 or CD8 repertoire held them at higher abundance. The public reads were run again by TCRdb, first through fastp at Q25 and then through MiXCR, and only productive beta chains were kept. Rows matching on CDR3 protein sequence are summarized as one entry with the most common DNA and genes. None of the V and J calls come from the authors' own analysis; TCRdb made them. Present in this sample are some 250,000 distinct CDR3 sequences, roughly 3.7% of which were seen just once. Under 20% of the sample comes from the top ten.

This clonotype was recorded at least ten times. No cognate antigen has been identified for it. No base quality values were provided; no much bigger clone lies one nucleotide off. This specimen's treatment or condition label, per the study, means: live attenuated yellow fever vaccine strain. Two biological replicates of bulk PBMCs were collected at each blood-draw timepoint. PBMCs were isolated from peripheral blood using a standard Ficoll-Paque protocol. RNA was extracted with TriZol from bulk PBMCs, CD4 and CD8 fractions, and dextramer-positive and dextramer-negative fractions. The receptor's source is a man aged 18 to 29 who received the YFV17D yellow fever vaccine. This sample comprised PBMCs, obtained 15 days after the yellow fever booster vaccination. The receptor chain draws on TRBV7-3 and TRBJ2-7; a stretch of 10 junction bases matches TRBD1. The CDR3 region reads CASSHRTGGYEQYV. The DNA sequence is given as TGTGCCAGCAGCCATCGGACAGGGGGCTACGAGCAGTACGTC.